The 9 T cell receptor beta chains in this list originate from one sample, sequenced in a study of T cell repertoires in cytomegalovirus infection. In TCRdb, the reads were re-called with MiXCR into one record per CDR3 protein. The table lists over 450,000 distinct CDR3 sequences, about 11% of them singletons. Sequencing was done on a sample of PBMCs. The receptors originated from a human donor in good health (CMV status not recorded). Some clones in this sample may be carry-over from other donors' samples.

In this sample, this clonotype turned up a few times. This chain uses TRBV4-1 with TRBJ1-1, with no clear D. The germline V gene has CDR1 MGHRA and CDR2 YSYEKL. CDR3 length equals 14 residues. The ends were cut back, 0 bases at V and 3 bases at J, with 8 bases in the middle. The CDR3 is CASSQDGVHTEAFF. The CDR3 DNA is TGCGCCAGCAGCCAAGATGGGGTTCACACTGAAGCTTTCTTT.

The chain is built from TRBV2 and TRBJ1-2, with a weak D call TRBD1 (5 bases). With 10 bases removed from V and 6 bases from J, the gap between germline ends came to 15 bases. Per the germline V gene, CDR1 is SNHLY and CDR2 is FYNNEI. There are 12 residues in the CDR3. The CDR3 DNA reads TGTGCCATCGCCTCCAGAGGGGATGGCTACACCTTC. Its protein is CAIASRGDGYTF.

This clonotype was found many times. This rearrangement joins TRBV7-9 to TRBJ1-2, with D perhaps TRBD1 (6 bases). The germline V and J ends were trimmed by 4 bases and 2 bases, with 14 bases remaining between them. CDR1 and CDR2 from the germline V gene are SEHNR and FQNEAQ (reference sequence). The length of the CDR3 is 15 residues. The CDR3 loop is CASSSEGDQNYGYTF. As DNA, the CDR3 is TGTGCCAGCAGCTCGGAGGGGGACCAAAACTATGGCTACACCTTC.

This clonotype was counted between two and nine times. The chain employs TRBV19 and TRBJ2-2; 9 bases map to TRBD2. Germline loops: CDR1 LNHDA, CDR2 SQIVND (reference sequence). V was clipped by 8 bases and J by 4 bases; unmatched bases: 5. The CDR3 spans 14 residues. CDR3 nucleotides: TGTGCCAGTGATAGCGGGGGCGGCACCGGGGAGCTGTTTTTT. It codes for CASDSGGGTGELFF.

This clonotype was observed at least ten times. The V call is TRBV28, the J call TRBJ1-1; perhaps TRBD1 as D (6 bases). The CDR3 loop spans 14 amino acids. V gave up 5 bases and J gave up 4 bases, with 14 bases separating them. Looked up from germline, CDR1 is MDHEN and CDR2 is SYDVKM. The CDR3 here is CASSPLNRATEAFF. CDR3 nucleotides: TGTGCCAGCAGTCCATTGAACAGGGCCACTGAAGCTTTCTTT.

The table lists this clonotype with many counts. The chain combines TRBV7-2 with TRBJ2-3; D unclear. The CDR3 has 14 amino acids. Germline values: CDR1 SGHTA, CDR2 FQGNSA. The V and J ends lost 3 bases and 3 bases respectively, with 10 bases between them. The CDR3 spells CASSFLLNTDTQYF. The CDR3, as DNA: TGTGCCAGCAGCTTCCTTCTAAATACAGATACGCAGTATTTT. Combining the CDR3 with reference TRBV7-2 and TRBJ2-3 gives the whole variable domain GAGVSQSPSNKVTEKGKDVELRCDPISGHTALYWYRQSLGQGLEFLIYFQGNSAPDKSGLPSDRFSAERTGGSVSTLTIQRTQQEDSAVYLCASSFLLNTDTQYFGPGTRLTVL.

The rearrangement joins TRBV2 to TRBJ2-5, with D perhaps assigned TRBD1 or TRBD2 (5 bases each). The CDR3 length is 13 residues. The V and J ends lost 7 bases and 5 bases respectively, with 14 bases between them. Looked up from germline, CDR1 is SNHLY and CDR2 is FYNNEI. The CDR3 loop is CASKGTSGETQYF. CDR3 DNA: TGTGCCAGCAAAGGGACCTCCGGGGAGACCCAGTACTTC.

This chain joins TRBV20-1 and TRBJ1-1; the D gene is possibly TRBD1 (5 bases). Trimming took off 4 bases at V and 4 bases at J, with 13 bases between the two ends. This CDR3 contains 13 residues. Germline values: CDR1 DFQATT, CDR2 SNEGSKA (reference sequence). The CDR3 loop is CSATRGWGTEAFF. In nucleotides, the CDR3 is TGCAGTGCTACACGGGGCTGGGGCACTGAAGCTTTCTTT.

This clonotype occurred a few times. This chain's CDR3 is CASSQEGPEYSGNTIYF. The CDR3 DNA sequence: TGTGCCAGCAGCCAAGAAGGGCCGGAGTACTCTGGAAACACCATATATTTT. The rearrangement joins TRBV4-2 to TRBJ1-3, with D unresolved. This CDR3 comprises 17 residues. V was pared by 0 bases and J by 0 bases, with 12 bases between. Germline V gene sequence: CDR1 LGHNA, CDR2 YNFKEQ.